This TCR beta chain was found in a study of breast tumors, draining lymph nodes, adjacent tissues. Points from the study as a whole: Most tumor T cells seemingly derive from lymph node, then expand in tumor. Tumor repertoires ranked between lymph nodes and nontumor tissue in diversity, with V and J gene preferences. Data only fit, rather than demonstrated, lymph node origin of most tumor T cells. Luminal-like breast cancer showed significantly higher tumor–nontumor repertoire similarity than basal-like.

TCRdb fed the multiplex PCR reads into MiXCR, producing one record per CDR3 protein. The sample carries about 35,000 distinct CDR3 sequences, 35% to 40% recorded once. CDR3 length: 14 amino acids. Germline assignment: CDR1 MDHEN and CDR2 SYDVKM. V was cut by 4 bases and J by 0 bases, with 9 bases left in between. Concerning this clonotype itself: Its antigen remains unidentified.

Sequencing used breast tumor tissue. This clonotype was sampled from a female donor with breast cancer. Some clones in this sample may be carry-over from other donors' samples. The V call is TRBV28, the J call TRBJ1-2, with no clear D. The CDR3 is CASSWAQTNYGYTF. CDR3 nucleotide sequence: TGTGCCAGCAGTTGGGCGCAGACTAACTATGGCTACACCTTC.